The 19 T cell receptor beta chains listed next were all sequenced from one sample in a study of OX40 agonist ivuxolimab in advanced cancers. Clones were read by immunoSEQ multiplex PCR, and TCRdb kept only the in-frame ones, dropping some. This sample carries roughly 65,000 clones, 90% of them seen once, and the ten largest clones take about 10%. The material sequenced was CD4+ or CD8+ T cells sorted from blood, taken in a trial of the OX40 agonist ivuxolimab. The origin of the receptors is an adult with an advanced solid tumor such as melanoma, head and neck, liver or kidney cancer.

The V and J genes are TRBV28 and TRBJ2-1; weak D call: TRBD2 (5 bases). CDR3 length: 15 residues. CDR1 is MDHEN, CDR2 SYDVKM, per germline. Trimming stripped 8 bases from V and 0 bases from J, with 14 bases between. CDR3 nucleotide sequence: TGTGCCAGCCTAGGGAGCGTTAGCTCCTACAATGAGCAGTTCTTC. Its protein product is CASLGSVSSYNEQFF.

The genes are TRBV29-1 and TRBJ2-3; no reliable D call. Germline V gene sequence: CDR1 SQVTM, CDR2 ANQGSEA. The ends were cut back, 4 bases at V and 4 bases at J, with 15 bases in the middle. This CDR3 has 14 amino acids. CDR3 sequence (DNA): TGCAGCGTTGGAGGCTCGGCGCTCCCAGATACGCAGTATTTT. Residues: CSVGGSALPDTQYF.

This clone came up once. This chain joins TRBV28 and TRBJ2-3; D is undetermined. Trimming took 6 bases from V and 1 from J, leaving 2 bases between them. The germline CDR1 and CDR2 sequences are MDHEN and SYDVKM. This CDR3 is built from 11 residues. The CDR3 sequence is CASRGTDTQYF. CDR3 nucleotide sequence: TGTGCCAGCAGGGGCACAGATACGCAGTATTTT.

The V call is TRBV7-2, the J call TRBJ2-5; TRBD1 aligns across 9 bases. The CDR3 length is 14 residues. Trimming cost V 5 bases and J 5 bases; bases outside gene matches: 6. Germline assignment: CDR1 SGHTA and CDR2 FQGNSA. CDR3 residues: CASSPLTGGETQYF. DNA for the CDR3: TGTGCCAGCAGCCCGTTGACAGGGGGGGAGACCCAGTACTTC.

The genes are TRBV7-9 and TRBJ2-3; 7 nucleotides line up with TRBD1. Germline V gives CDR1 SEHNR, CDR2 FQNEAQ (reference sequence). Germline trimming cut 1 base from V and 2 bases from J; bases unmatched to any gene: 3. This CDR3 is 15 amino acids long. The CDR3 here is CASSLEGTVTDTQYF. DNA of the CDR3: TGTGCCAGCAGCTTAGAAGGGACAGTCACAGATACGCAGTATTTT.

The genes are TRBV5-1 and TRBJ2-1, with TRBD2 identical over 8 bases. V dropped 5 bases and J dropped 9; count of bases not matched to a gene: 13. Germline loops: CDR1 SGHRS, CDR2 YFSETQ. The CDR3 runs to 15 residues. The CDR3 protein is CASRRKMSGSTEQFF. The CDR3 DNA sequence: TGCGCCAGCAGAAGGAAAATGAGCGGGAGTACTGAGCAGTTCTTC.

The genes are TRBV28 and TRBJ2-5, with no clear D. This CDR3 is 14 amino acids long. V was pared by 6 bases and J by 2 bases, with 13 bases between. Germline V gene sequence: CDR1 MDHEN, CDR2 SYDVKM. The CDR3 sequence: CASSRPDIQETQYF. In nucleotides, the CDR3 is TGTGCCAGCAGCCGCCCAGACATTCAAGAGACCCAGTACTTC.

The CDR3 loop reads CATRQLGSGSGTDTQYF. CDR3 sequence (DNA): TGTGCCACCCGACAGTTAGGGAGCGGGAGCGGCACAGATACGCAGTATTTT. The chain joins TRBV10-3 to TRBJ2-3; 8 positions match TRBD2. CDR3 size: 17 residues. CDR1 ENHRY and CDR2 SYGVKD come from the germline V gene. V lost 10 bases, J lost 1 base, and 16 bases stayed unmatched.

The gene calls are TRBV5-1 and TRBJ2-1, with 8 bases lining up with TRBD2. With 0 bases clipped from V and 3 bases from J, the junction kept 8 bases outside the gene matches. The CDR3 is 17 residues long. Germline V gives CDR1 SGHRS, CDR2 YFSETQ. The CDR3 region is CASSLASREGLYNEQFF. CDR3 nucleotides: TGCGCCAGCAGCTTGGCCAGTCGGGAGGGCCTCTACAATGAGCAGTTCTTC.

The sample holds one count of this clone. The chain couples TRBV7-3 to TRBJ2-7; D perhaps matches TRBD1 (6 bases). The CDR3 is 16 residues long. The V end was cut by 1 base, the J end by 6 bases, with 19 bases between. Germline V lookup: CDR1 SGHTA, CDR2 FQGTGA. CDR3: CASSLMGARQGSEQYF. CDR3 in DNA: TGTGCCAGCAGCTTAATGGGGGCGAGGCAGGGCTCCGAGCAGTACTTC.

The J gene is TRBJ2-2, the V gene TRBV7-2; 9 bases agree with TRBD1. Trimming removed 5 bases from V and 4 bases from J; junction bases left unmatched: 11. This CDR3 region has 17 residues. Per the germline V gene, CDR1 is SGHTA and CDR2 is FQGNSA. In DNA form, the CDR3 reads TGTGCCAGCAGCCAGAATCCGGGACAGGGTTCCACCGGGGAGCTGTTTTTT. Translated: CASSQNPGQGSTGELFF.

This chain joins TRBV27 and TRBJ2-1; 11 bases align to TRBD2. The J segment lost 9 bases and the V segment lost 5 bases, leaving 12 bases of the junction unmatched. Per the germline V gene, CDR1 is MNHEY and CDR2 is SMNVEV (reference sequence). The CDR3 contains 16 residues. The CDR3, as DNA: TGTGCCAGCAGTCAATTCCTAGCGGGAGGCCGTAGTGAGCAGTTCTTC. As protein: CASSQFLAGGRSEQFF.

The rearrangement links TRBV7-8 to TRBJ2-1; perhaps TRBD2 as D (6 bases). Trimming left V 4 bases short and J 9 bases short, with 13 bases between. The CDR3 loop spans 13 amino acids. From germline, CDR1 is SGHVS and CDR2 FQNEAQ. The CDR3 is CASSSLRGGEQFF. The DNA of the CDR3 is TGTGCCAGCAGCTCCTTGAGGGGAGGTGAGCAGTTCTTC.

V usage is TRBV6-6 and J usage is TRBJ2-1, with 13 positions matching TRBD2. The CDR3 is 15 amino acids. Per the germline V gene, CDR1 is MNHNY and CDR2 is SVGAGI (reference sequence). Trimming cost V 5 bases and J 9 bases; bases outside gene matches: 7. The CDR3 loop is CASSLGLAGASEQFF. In DNA, the CDR3 is TGTGCCAGCAGTCTTGGACTAGCGGGAGCTAGTGAGCAGTTCTTC.

The rearrangement uses TRBV28 and TRBJ2-5; D ambiguous. This CDR3 contains 12 residues. V was trimmed by 6 bases and J by 6 bases, leaving 11 bases between them. Per the germline V gene, CDR1 is MDHEN and CDR2 is SYDVKM. In nucleotides, the CDR3 is TGTGCCAGCAGCTCACGCGCGAAGACCCAGTACTTC. It encodes CASSSRAKTQYF.

DNA for the CDR3: TGTGCCAGCCGAATGTTCGGCCAGGCGAACACTGAAGCTTTCTTT. It yields the protein CASRMFGQANTEAFF. The genes are TRBV28 and TRBJ1-1; D is unresolved. V lost 8 bases to trimming and J lost 1 base, with 17 bases between them. The CDR3 covers 15 residues. CDR1 and CDR2 from the germline V gene are MDHEN and SYDVKM.

The chain joins TRBV7-3 to TRBJ1-1; D gene unclear. Germline lookup yields CDR1 SGHTA and CDR2 FQGTGA. Trimming shortened V by 5 bases and J by 11 bases, and 18 bases separated the two germline ends. The CDR3 is 13 residues long. The CDR3 spells CASSLIYGLDAFF. CDR3 coding DNA: TGTGCCAGCAGCCTCATTTATGGCTTAGACGCTTTCTTT.

This chain uses TRBV29-1 with TRBJ2-5; TRBD1 might be the D (5 bases). The CDR3 is 12 residues long. V shed 6 bases and J shed 2 bases, with 10 bases lying between them. The germline V gene encodes CDR1 SQVTM and CDR2 ANQGSEA. The CDR3 nucleotides are TGCAGCGTCCTGGACACGCAAGAGACCCAGTACTTC. This codes for CSVLDTQETQYF.

This chain uses TRBV7-2 with TRBJ2-2, with 7 bases fitting TRBD1. J lost 6 bases, V lost 5 bases, and 6 bases had no gene match. Per germline, CDR1 SGHTA and CDR2 FQGNSA. There are 14 residues in the CDR3. The CDR3 DNA is TGTGCCAGCAGCCGACAGGGAAATCCCGGGGAGCTGTTTTTT. Its protein product is CASSRQGNPGELFF.